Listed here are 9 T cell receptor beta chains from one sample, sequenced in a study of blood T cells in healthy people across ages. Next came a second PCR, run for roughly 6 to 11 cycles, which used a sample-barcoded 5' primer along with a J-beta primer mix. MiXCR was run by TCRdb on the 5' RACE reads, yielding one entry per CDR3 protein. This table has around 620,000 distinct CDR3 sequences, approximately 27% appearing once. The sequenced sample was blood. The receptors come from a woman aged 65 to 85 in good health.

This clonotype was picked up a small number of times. DNA of the CDR3: TGTGCCAGCAGTCCGGACAGGGTGTACACTGAAGCTTTCTTT. Translation: CASSPDRVYTEAFF. V and J are TRBV11-2 and TRBJ1-1; TRBD1 matches at 8 bases. The trim removed 6 bases at V and 3 bases at J, leaving 6 bases unmatched. Germline V lookup: CDR1 SGHAT, CDR2 FQNNGV. The CDR3 runs 14 residues.

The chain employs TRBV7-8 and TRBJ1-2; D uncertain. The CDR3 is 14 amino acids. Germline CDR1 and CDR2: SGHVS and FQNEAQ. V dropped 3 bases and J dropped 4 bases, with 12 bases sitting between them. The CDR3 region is CASSLTYPSYGYTF. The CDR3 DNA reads TGTGCCAGCAGCTTGACTTACCCCTCCTATGGCTACACCTTC.

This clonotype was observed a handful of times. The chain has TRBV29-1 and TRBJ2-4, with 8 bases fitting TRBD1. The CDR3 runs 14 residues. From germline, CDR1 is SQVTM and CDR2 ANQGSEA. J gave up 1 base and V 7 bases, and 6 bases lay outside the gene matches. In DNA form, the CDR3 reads TGCAGCGCCTCCCGGACAGGGGCCAAAAACATTCAGTACTTC. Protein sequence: CSASRTGAKNIQYF.

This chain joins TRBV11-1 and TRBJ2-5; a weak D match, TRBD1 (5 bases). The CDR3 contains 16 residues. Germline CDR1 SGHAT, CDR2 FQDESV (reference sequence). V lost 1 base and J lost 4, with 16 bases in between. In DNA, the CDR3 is TGTGCCAGCAGCTTAGGCGTCGGCCAGGGTCGAGAGACCCAGTACTTC. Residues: CASSLGVGQGRETQYF.

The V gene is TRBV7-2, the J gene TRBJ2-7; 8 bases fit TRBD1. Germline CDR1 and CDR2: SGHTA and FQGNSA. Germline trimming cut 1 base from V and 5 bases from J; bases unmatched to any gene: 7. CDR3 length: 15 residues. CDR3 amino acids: CASSLEDRARDEQYF. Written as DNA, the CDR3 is TGTGCCAGCAGCTTAGAGGACAGGGCGAGGGACGAGCAGTACTTC.

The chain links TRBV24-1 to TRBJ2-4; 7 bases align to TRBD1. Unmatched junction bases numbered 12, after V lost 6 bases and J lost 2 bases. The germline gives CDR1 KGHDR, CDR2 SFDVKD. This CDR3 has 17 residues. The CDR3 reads CATSPLLQGDPKNIQYF. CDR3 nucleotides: TGTGCCACCAGTCCTTTACTCCAGGGGGATCCCAAAAACATTCAGTACTTC.

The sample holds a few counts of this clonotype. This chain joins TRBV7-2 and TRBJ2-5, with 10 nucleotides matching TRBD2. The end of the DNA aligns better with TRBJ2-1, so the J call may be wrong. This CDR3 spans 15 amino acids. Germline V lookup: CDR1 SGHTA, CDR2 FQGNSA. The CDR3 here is CASSDTASGGQKQFF. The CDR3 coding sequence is TGTGCCAGCAGCGACACGGCTAGCGGGGGACAGAAGCAGTTCTTC.

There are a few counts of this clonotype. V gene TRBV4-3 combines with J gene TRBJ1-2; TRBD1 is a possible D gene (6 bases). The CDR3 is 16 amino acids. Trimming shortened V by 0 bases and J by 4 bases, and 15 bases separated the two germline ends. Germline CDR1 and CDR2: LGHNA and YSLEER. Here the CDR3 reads CASSQDLGARGYGYTF. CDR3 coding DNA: TGCGCCAGCAGCCAAGATTTAGGGGCCAGGGGCTATGGCTACACCTTC.

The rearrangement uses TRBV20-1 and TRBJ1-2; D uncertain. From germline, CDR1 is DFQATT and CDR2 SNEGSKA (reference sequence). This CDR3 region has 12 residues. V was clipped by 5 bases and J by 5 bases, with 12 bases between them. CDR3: CSAQPGVYGYTF. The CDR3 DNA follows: TGCAGTGCTCAACCCGGGGTGTATGGCTACACCTTC.